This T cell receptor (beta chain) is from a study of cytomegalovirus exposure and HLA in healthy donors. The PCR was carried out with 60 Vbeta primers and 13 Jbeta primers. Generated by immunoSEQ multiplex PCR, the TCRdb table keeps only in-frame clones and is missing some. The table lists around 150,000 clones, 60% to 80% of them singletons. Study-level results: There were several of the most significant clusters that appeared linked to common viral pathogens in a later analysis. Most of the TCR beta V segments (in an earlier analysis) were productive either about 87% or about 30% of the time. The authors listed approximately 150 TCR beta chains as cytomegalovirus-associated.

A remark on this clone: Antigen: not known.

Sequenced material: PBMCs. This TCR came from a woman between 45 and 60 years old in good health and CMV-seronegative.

CDR3 protein: CASSFTMNTEAFF. CDR3 nucleotide sequence: TGTGCCAGCAGTTTTACAATGAACACTGAAGCTTTCTTT. This chain links TRBV27 with TRBJ1-1; D remains unclear. Between the trimmed V and J ends, which lost 3 bases and 0 bases, there was a span of 5 bases. CDR1 MNHEY and CDR2 SMNVEV come from the germline V gene (reference sequence). The CDR3 length is 13 residues.